This T cell receptor (beta chain) was identified in a study of graft-versus-host responses after intestinal transplantation. Background on the study: After anti-thymocyte globulin induction, recipients took tacrolimus and steroids for three to four years.

Study results and caveats: Recipient marrow contained GvH clones, some of which appeared first in ileum or blood.

The method was immunoSEQ multiplex PCR; TCRdb's version includes in-frame clones alone and lacks a portion of them. The repertoire holds about 12,000 clones, with about a third as singletons. Germline V CDR1 and CDR2: LGHNA, YNFKEQ. The CDR3 is 15 residues long. Between the trimmed V and J ends, which lost 0 bases and 6 bases, there was a span of 12 bases. Each mixed lymphocyte reaction held around 200,000 CFSE-labeled responders and around 200,000 irradiated violet-dye-labeled stimulators. After mixed lymphocyte reaction, dividing CD4+ and CD8+ responder T cells were sorted. The starting material was alloreactive CD8+ T cells from a mixed lymphocyte reaction culture, obtained before intestinal transplant. Stated subset: CFSE-low proliferating T cells sorted from roughly six-day pre-transplant mixed lymphocyte reaction (GvH or HvG direction). The source is a human patient who received an intestinal transplant. The J gene is TRBJ1-5, the V gene TRBV4-2; D call uncertain. CDR3 region: CASSQESWEGQPQHF. CDR3 nucleotides: TGTGCCAGCAGCCAAGAATCCTGGGAAGGTCAGCCCCAGCATTTT.